This T cell receptor (beta chain) was captured in a study of T cells after yellow fever vaccination (dated by TCRdb to between 2018 and 2021). Regarding the complete study: Libraries from fractions with low cell numbers were prepared with the SMART-Seq v4 Ultra Low Input RNA kit. To track T-cell clones before and after primary and booster YFV17D yellow fever vaccination, bulk TCR alpha and beta repertoires were sequenced longitudinally. Two healthy male donors, one aged 18 to 29 and one aged 30 to 40 years, made up the cohort. Blood was collected at multiple timepoints before and after primary and secondary immunization, and bulk PBMC replicates and cell subsets were isolated. Overall study results and their limits: The secondary T-cell response was weaker than the primary response but faster, peaking on day 5 instead of day 15. A small share of clonotypes occurred in both CD4 and CD8 compartments, likely arising from convergent recombination. FACS-sorted repertoires could contain abundant contaminating clonotypes from the bulk population, so computational filtering was required. Because only a couple of donors were included in the study, the extent to which the findings can be generalized is limited. Most clones expanded after primary vaccination (almost 97% of CD4 and roughly 90% of CD8) were re-detected after the booster, suggesting that broad memory maintenance occurred.

This clonotype has just a few counts. Its cognate antigen has yet to be identified. The sample holds no much larger clone one base away, and base qualities are not on file. The meaning of the sample's treatment or condition label: live attenuated yellow fever vaccine strain. At every blood-draw timepoint, two biological replicates of bulk PBMCs were collected. A standard Ficoll-Paque protocol was used to isolate PBMCs from peripheral blood. TriZol was used to extract RNA from bulk PBMCs, from CD4 and CD8 fractions, and from dextramer-positive and dextramer-negative fractions. Synthesis of TCR cDNA relied on 5'RACE template switching, a step that introduced a universal primer site along with unique molecular identifiers. Priming for cDNA synthesis came from both the TCR alpha and TCR beta constant segments. Library amplification used two PCR steps, and the second PCR step added sample barcodes and sequencing adapters. Sequencing of the libraries was done on either Illumina HiSeq 2500 (2x100 bp) or NovaSeq (2x150 bp). In the authors' own workflow: MIGEC handled demultiplexing of reads and collapsing into UMI consensus sequences, while MiXCR performed V(D)J alignment. Vaccine-responding clonotypes were identified with edgeR using replicate PBMC samples, with FDR below 0.01 and a log2 fold change above 5 up to day 15 being required. Each bulk clonotype received a CD4 or CD8 identity based on whether the sequenced CD4 or CD8 repertoire contained that clonotype at higher abundance. TCRdb reprocessed the public reads (quality trimming at Q25 with fastp, clone calling with MiXCR) and kept in-frame beta chains. Records with the same CDR3 protein are collapsed into one entry carrying the most frequent genes and DNA. The V and J calls come from TCRdb's annotation, not from the publication. The sample table shows around 530,000 distinct CDR3 sequences, and about a sixth are seen once. The ten largest clones add up to around 15% of the sample.

V and J are truncated by 2 bases and 2 bases respectively, leaving an intervening sequence of 7 bases. The cysteine opens and the phenylalanine closes a CDR3 of 14 amino acids. The kept DNA is CDR3 alone, 42 bases in frame from the first base. Reading the germline V gene gives CDR1 MGHDK and CDR2 SYGVNS. The origin of this receptor is a young man who received the YFV17D yellow fever vaccine. Recombination linked TRBV25-1 to TRBJ1-5; the D gene cannot be named for sure. Sequencing was performed on PBMCs, taken 5 days after the first yellow fever vaccination. The DNA sequence reads TGTGCCAGCAGTGAAGTCAGCGGCAATCAGCCCCAGCATTTT. This sequence encodes CASSEVSGNQPQHF.